Described below is a single T cell receptor beta chain sequence and its context. Its antigen remains unknown. The repertoire was sequenced with immunoSEQ multiplex PCR; TCRdb's copy has only in-frame clones and lacks some. Of 120,000 or so clones listed, about nine tenths are singletons. These data are taken from a study of T cell responses to AZD1222 COVID-19 vaccine. Whole-study results and caveats: The sample set comprised mostly white British donors with more females, and clonal diversity was possibly underestimated. The study identified only five to seven AZD1222 recipients as seropositive at baseline. Nearly half of spike-specific TCRs reportedly target variant regions that are unmutated in the B.1.351 and B.1.1.7 variants.

This CDR3 contains 16 residues. Germline V gene data show CDR1 as SGHVS and CDR2 as FQNEAQ. The V segment lost 1 base and the J segment 4 bases; nucleotides outside the gene matches: 5. The sample in question was peripheral blood, obtained on day 0 of AZD1222 vaccination. The chain employs TRBV7-8 and TRBJ2-1, with 9 bases aligning to TRBD2. The sequence derives from an adult in good health. The CDR3 loop is CASSLVRLAAYNEQFF. The CDR3 nucleotides read TGTGCCAGCAGCTTAGTAAGACTAGCGGCATACAATGAGCAGTTCTTC. The whole variable domain, remainder taken from reference TRBV7-8 and TRBJ2-1, is GAGVSQSPRYKVAKRGQDVALRCDPISGHVSLFWYQQALGQGPEFLTYFQNEAQLDKSGLPSDRFFAERPEGSVSTLKIQRTQQEDSAVYLCASSLVRLAAYNEQFFGPGTRLTVL.